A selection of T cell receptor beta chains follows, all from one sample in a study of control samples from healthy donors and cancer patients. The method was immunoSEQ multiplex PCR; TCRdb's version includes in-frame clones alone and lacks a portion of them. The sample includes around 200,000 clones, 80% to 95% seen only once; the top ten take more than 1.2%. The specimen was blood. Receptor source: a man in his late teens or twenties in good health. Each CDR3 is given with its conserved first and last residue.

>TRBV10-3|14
CAISDSRGETEAFF
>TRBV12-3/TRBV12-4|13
CASKWGIPDEAFF
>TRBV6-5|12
CASIGAGVRAFF
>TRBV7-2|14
CASSIQGPNYGYTF
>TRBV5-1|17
CASSYSTSGTASYEQYF
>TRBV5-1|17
CASSLFMAGASTDTQYF
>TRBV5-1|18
CASSPRQGQVNRNSPLHF
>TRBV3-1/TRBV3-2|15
CASSLNGKSASAAFF
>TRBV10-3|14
CAISEAGFNYGYTF
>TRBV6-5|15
CASRDGQGINEKLFF
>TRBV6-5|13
CASSRSYTGELFF
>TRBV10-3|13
CAISERQGGEQYF
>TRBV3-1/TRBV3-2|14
CASSQPGDQETQYF
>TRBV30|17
CAWSRSRTGAMDTEAFF
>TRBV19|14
CASSIGTDSYGYTF
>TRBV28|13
CASSFSANYGYTF
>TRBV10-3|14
CATQSSDANYEQYF
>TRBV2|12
CASSLLDSEQFF